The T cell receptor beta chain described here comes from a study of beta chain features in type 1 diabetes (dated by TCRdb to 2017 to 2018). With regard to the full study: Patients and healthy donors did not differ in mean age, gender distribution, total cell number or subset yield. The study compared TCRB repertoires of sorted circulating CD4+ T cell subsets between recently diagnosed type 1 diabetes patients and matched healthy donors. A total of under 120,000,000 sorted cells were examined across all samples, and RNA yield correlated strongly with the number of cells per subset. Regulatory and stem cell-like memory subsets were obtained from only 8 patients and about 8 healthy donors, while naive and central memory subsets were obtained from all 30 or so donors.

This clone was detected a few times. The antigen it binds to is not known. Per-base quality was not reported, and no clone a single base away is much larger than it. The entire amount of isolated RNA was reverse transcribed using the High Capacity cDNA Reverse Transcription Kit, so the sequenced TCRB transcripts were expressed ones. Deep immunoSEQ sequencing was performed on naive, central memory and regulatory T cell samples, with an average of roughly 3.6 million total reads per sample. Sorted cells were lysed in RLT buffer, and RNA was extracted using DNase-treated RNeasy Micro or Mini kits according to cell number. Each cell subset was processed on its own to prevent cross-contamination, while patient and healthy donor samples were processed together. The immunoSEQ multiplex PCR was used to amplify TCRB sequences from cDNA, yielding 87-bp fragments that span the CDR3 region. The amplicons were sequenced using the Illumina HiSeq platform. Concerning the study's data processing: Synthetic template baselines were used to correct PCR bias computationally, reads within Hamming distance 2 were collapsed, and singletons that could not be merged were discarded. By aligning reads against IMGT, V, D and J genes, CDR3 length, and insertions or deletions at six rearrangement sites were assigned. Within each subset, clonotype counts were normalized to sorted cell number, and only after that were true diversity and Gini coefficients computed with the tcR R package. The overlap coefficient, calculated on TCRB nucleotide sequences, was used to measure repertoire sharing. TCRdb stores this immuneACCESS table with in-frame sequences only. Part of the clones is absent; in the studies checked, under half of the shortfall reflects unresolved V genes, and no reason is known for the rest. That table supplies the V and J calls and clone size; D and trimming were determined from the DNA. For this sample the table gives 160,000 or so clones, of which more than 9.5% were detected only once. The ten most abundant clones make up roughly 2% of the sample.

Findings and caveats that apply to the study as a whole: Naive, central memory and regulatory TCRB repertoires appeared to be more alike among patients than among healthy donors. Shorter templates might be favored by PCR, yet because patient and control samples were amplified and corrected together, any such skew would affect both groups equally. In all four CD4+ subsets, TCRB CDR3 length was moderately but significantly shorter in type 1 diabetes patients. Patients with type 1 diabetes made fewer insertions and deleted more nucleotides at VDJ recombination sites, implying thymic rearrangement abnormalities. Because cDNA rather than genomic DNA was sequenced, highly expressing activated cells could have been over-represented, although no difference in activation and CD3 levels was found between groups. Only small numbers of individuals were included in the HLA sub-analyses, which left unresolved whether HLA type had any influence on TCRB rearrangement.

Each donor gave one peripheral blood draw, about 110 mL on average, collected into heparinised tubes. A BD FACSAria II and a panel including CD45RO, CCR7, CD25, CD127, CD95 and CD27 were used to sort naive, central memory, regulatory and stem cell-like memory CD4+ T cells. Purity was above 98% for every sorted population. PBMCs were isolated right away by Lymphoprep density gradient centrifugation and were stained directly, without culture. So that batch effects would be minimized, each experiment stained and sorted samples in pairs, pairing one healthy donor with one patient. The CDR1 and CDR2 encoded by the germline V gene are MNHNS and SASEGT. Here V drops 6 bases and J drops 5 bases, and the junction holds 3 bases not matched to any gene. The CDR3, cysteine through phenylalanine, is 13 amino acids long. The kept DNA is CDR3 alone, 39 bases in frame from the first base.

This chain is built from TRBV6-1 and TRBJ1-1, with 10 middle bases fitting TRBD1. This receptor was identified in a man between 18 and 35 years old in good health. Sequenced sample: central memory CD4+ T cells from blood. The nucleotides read TGTGCCAGCAGCGGGACAGGGGAAACTGAAGCTTTCTTT. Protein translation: CASSGTGETEAFF.